The 21 T cell receptor beta chains given below trace back to one sample, sequenced in a study of regulatory T cells in long-lasting Graves disease. Specified time point: newly diagnosed GD, antithyroid drugs for less than 3 months. Following extraction of RNA from PBMCs, that RNA was used to make the TCR library. The TCR beta library used iRepertoire HTBI primers with Arm-PCR amplification of CDR3. One entry per CDR3 protein, called by TCRdb with MiXCR from the multiplex PCR reads. Of about 560,000 distinct CDR3 sequences listed, roughly a sixth are singletons. These data also featured in a second study, about T cells in Graves' hyperthyroidism and ophthalmopathy.

The starting material was peripheral blood mononuclear cells (PBMCs), obtained at new diagnosis, from a patient treated with antithyroid drugs. The receptor set was obtained from a man in his late teens or twenties with Graves disease.

The rearrangement uses TRBV2 and TRBJ2-5; D remains unclear. Trimming cost V 6 bases and J 7 bases, with 18 bases left between them. CDR1 SNHLY and CDR2 FYNNEI come from the germline V gene. The CDR3 has 14 amino acids. Here the CDR3 reads CASRPTSLWGTQYF. In DNA form, the CDR3 reads TGTGCCAGCAGGCCTACTTCGCTCTGGGGGACCCAGTACTTC.

This clonotype was seen repeatedly, ten times or more. CDR3 coding DNA: TGCGCCAGCAGCGTCGACGGCGAGAATCAGCCCCAGCATTTT. This sequence encodes CASSVDGENQPQHF. The chain uses TRBV5-1 and TRBJ1-5, with D unclear. The V gene's germline CDR1 is SGHRS and CDR2 YFSETQ. V lost 4 bases and J 4 bases, leaving 12 bases between the germline ends. CDR3 size: 14 residues.

There are a few counts of this clonotype. V usage is TRBV7-6 and J usage is TRBJ1-1; D not certain. The CDR3 consists of 14 residues. Germline-derived CDR1 and CDR2 are SGHVS and FNYEAQ. The ends were cut back, 1 base at V and 4 bases at J, with 10 bases in the middle. CDR3 in amino acids: CASSLGRVGTEAFF. The CDR3 coding sequence is TGTGCCAGCAGCTTAGGGAGGGTTGGCACTGAAGCTTTCTTT.

This clonotype was detected a few times. Given the absence of the conserved phenylalanine or tryptophan at the CDR3 end, a read error is likely. The rearrangement joins TRBV20-1 to TRBJ2-1; perhaps TRBD1 as D (5 bases). CDR1 and CDR2 (germline): DFQATT, SNEGSKA (reference sequence). The CDR3 totals 16 residues. Trimming took 5 bases from V and 6 from J, leaving 23 bases between them. This chain's CDR3 is CSAQNLGLGQANEQFL. The DNA of the CDR3 is TGCAGTGCTCAAAACTTAGGTCTGGGGCAGGCCAATGAGCAGTTCCTC.

The J gene is TRBJ2-5, the V gene TRBV5-1; a weak D match, TRBD2 (6 bases). Trimming took off 4 bases at V and 5 bases at J, with 15 bases between the two ends. The CDR3 totals 14 residues. CDR1 SGHRS and CDR2 YFSETQ come from the germline V gene. CDR3 in DNA: TGCGCCAGCAGCCGTCAGCGGGTCTGGGAGACCCAGTACTTC. It is translated as CASSRQRVWETQYF.

This chain connects TRBV5-6 to TRBJ2-7; TRBD2 agrees at 8 bases. This CDR3 is 15 amino acids long. Germline V gene data show CDR1 as SGHDT and CDR2 as YYEEEE. Unmatched junction bases numbered 14, after V lost 9 bases and J lost 3 bases. CDR3 protein: CATSGGREVDYEQYF. Here the CDR3 DNA reads TGTGCCACTTCTGGCGGGCGGGAGGTCGACTACGAGCAGTACTTC.

This clonotype was seen a few times. The J gene is TRBJ2-2, the V gene TRBV20-1, with D maybe TRBD1 (5 bases). This CDR3 has 15 residues. In germline, CDR1 is DFQATT, CDR2 SNEGSKA (reference sequence). The ends were cut back, 2 bases at V and 4 bases at J, with 14 bases in the middle. The CDR3 protein is CSARRQGKGTGELFF. CDR3 coding DNA: TGCAGTGCTAGAAGGCAGGGAAAGGGCACCGGGGAGCTGTTTTTT.

This clonotype was counted ten times or more. The J gene is TRBJ2-7, the V gene TRBV5-1, with 8 bases aligning to TRBD1. The CDR3 length is 13 residues. CDR1 is SGHRS and CDR2 is YFSETQ in the germline V gene. V lost 5 bases to trimming and J lost 6 bases; unmatched junction nucleotides: 7. CDR3 bases: TGCGCCAGCAGACTAGACAGGGGTGGCGAGCAGTACTTC. Residues: CASRLDRGGEQYF.

Note on this clonotype: This probably arose from a read error, given a far larger clone one base away. For the CDR3, the DNA is TGTGCCAGCAACCCGGACAGGGACACTGAAGCTTTCTTT. It translates to CASNPDRDTEAFF. The genes are TRBV12-3 or TRBV12-4 and TRBJ1-1; 8 nucleotides line up with TRBD1. The CDR3 sequence is 13 residues long. Trimming removed 7 bases from V and 3 bases from J; junction bases left unmatched: 4.

This clonotype was seen a handful of times. The V gene is TRBV20-1, the J gene TRBJ2-2; D is possibly TRBD2 (5 bases). The CDR3 loop spans 14 amino acids. Germline CDR1 reads DFQATT; CDR2 reads SNEGSKA (reference sequence). Trimming took 5 bases from V and 6 from J, leaving 16 bases between them. This CDR3 reads CSAYAGMAAGELFF. Written as DNA, the CDR3 is TGCAGTGCTTACGCGGGTATGGCCGCCGGGGAGCTGTTTTTT.

The table lists this clonotype with a few counts. Mismatch with germline at one junction end may stem from a read error. The gene calls are TRBV7-9 and TRBJ2-1; 8 nucleotides agree with TRBD2. The germline gives CDR1 SEHNR, CDR2 FQNEAQ (reference sequence). CDR3 length equals 16 residues. This CDR3 is CASSLLLAELYDEQFF. The CDR3 DNA reads as TGTGCCAGCAGCTTATTACTAGCGGAACTCTACGATGAGCAGTTCTTC.

V usage is TRBV7-9 and J usage is TRBJ2-5, with D possibly matching TRBD1 (5 bases). The CDR3 runs to 17 residues. Per germline, CDR1 SEHNR and CDR2 FQNEAQ (reference sequence). Deletions cut 2 bases from V and 4 bases from J, with 20 bases between. The DNA of the CDR3 is TGTGCCAGCAGCTTACAGCGAACAGCTCAGGGTCGAGAGACCCAGTACTTC. Its protein is CASSLQRTAQGRETQYF.

At least ten counts were recorded for this clonotype. The chain is built from TRBV7-2 and TRBJ2-3, with D maybe TRBD1 (6 bases). Trimming pared 4 bases from V and 5 bases from J, leaving 19 bases between. The CDR3 length is 16 residues. Germline CDR1 reads SGHTA; CDR2 reads FQGNSA. The CDR3: CASSYLPGHMKDTQYF. CDR3 nucleotide sequence: TGTGCCAGCAGCTACTTGCCGGGACACATGAAAGATACGCAGTATTTT.

This chain connects TRBV7-3 to TRBJ1-6; D is unresolved. The CDR3 spans 15 residues. V lost 4 bases and J 0 bases, leaving 7 bases between the germline ends. CDR1 is SGHTA and CDR2 is FQGTGA in the germline V gene. The CDR3 is CASSSSSSYNSPLHF. CDR3 coding DNA: TGTGCCAGCAGCTCTTCCAGCTCCTATAATTCACCCCTCCACTTT.

This clonotype was seen repeatedly, ten times or more. This chain links TRBV13 with TRBJ2-7; D unclear. Trimming took off 4 bases at V and 4 bases at J, with 11 bases between the two ends. The CDR3 totals 13 residues. Germline V gene lookup returns CDR1 PRHDT and CDR2 FYEKMQ (reference sequence). For the CDR3, the DNA is TGTGCCAGCAGCTCCCAACGTGAATACGAGCAGTACTTC. It encodes CASSSQREYEQYF.

This clonotype was counted between two and nine times. The chain uses TRBV5-4 and TRBJ2-2, with 12 bases fitting TRBD2. Germline assignment: CDR1 SGHNT and CDR2 YYREEE (reference sequence). The CDR3 is 17 residues long. Trimming cost V 5 bases and J 6 bases; bases outside gene matches: 11. In nucleotides, the CDR3 is TGTGCCAGCAGTCCCGGACTAGCGGGACTTTATTCCGGGGAGCTGTTTTTT. Its protein is CASSPGLAGLYSGELFF.

V is TRBV4-1 and J is TRBJ1-2; TRBD1 aligns across 7 bases. The CDR3 extends over 16 amino acids. J was trimmed by 0 bases and V by 3 bases; bases with no gene match: 7. Germline-derived CDR1 and CDR2 are MGHRA and YSYEKL. The DNA of the CDR3 is TGCGCCAGCAGCCAGCTTGGGACAGCTCCTAACTATGGCTACACCTTC. It yields the protein CASSQLGTAPNYGYTF.

This clonotype was recorded many times. J is TRBJ2-7 and V is TRBV5-1; TRBD1 matches at 8 bases. In germline, CDR1 is SGHRS, CDR2 YFSETQ. This CDR3 comprises 16 residues. V gave up 4 bases and J gave up 3 bases; unmatched junction bases: 12. The CDR3 region is CASSRPTGDEGYEQYF. CDR3 nucleotide sequence: TGCGCCAGCAGCCGCCCGACAGGGGACGAAGGCTACGAGCAGTACTTC.

On this clonotype itself: Since a much larger clone is just one base distant, this may be a read error. The chain recombines TRBV7-3 with TRBJ2-1; D possibly corresponds to TRBD2 (6 bases). V dropped 0 bases and J dropped 15 bases, with 18 bases sitting between them. The germline V gene encodes CDR1 SGHTA and CDR2 FQGTGA. This CDR3 comprises 14 residues. In nucleotides, the CDR3 is TGTGCCAGCAGCTTAACTGGCGGGGCCGCTCCCGGGTTCTTC. It translates to CASSLTGGAAPGFF.

A remark on this clonotype: This may arise from a read error, as a much more abundant clone is one base away. The CDR3 spells CASSRRPNEQLF. The CDR3 coding sequence is TGTGCCAGCAGTAGGAGACCCAATGAGCAGCTCTTC. The V call is TRBV2, the J call TRBJ2-1; no definite D call. Germline V gene sequence: CDR1 SNHLY, CDR2 FYNNEI. The CDR3 is 12 residues long. The full variable domain, completed using reference TRBV2 and TRBJ2-1, is EPEVTQTPSHQVTQMGQEVILRCVPISNHLYFYWYRQILGQKVEFLVSFYNNEISEKSEIFDDQFSVERPDGSNFTLKIRSTKLEDSAMYFCASSRRPNEQLFGPGTRLTVL.

This clonotype was counted many times. The chain combines TRBV5-1 with TRBJ2-1; 8 bases align to TRBD2. CDR1 is SGHRS and CDR2 is YFSETQ in the germline V gene. V gave up 4 bases and J gave up 4 bases; unmatched junction bases: 7. This CDR3 is 15 amino acids long. CDR3: CASSRSTSAYNEQFF. DNA for the CDR3: TGCGCCAGCAGCAGATCGACTAGCGCGTACAATGAGCAGTTCTTC. The full variable domain, its missing parts supplied by reference TRBV5-1 and TRBJ2-1, is KAGVTQTPRYLIKTRGQQVTLSCSPISGHRSVSWYQQTPGQGLQFLFEYFSETQRNKGNFPGRFSGRQFSNSRSEMNVSTLELGDSALYLCASSRSTSAYNEQFFGPGTRLTVL.